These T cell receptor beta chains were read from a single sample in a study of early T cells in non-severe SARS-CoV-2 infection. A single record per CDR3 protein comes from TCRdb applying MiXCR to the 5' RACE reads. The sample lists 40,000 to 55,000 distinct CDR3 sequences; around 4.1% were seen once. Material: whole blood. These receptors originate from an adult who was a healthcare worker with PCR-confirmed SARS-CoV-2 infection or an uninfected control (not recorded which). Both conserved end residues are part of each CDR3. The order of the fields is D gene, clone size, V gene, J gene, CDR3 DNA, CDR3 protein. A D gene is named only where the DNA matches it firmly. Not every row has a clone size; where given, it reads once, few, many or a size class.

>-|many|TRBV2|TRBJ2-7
TGTGCCAGCAGGAGGACAGCTACCTACGAGCAGTACTTC
CASRRTATYEQYF
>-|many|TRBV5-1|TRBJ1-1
TGCGCCAGCAGCATGACACCGTCAGAAGCTTTCTTT
CASSMTPSEAFF
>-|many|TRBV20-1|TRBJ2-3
TGCAGTGCCTCTATTACGGGCACTAGCACAGATACGCAGTATTTT
CSASITGTSTDTQYF
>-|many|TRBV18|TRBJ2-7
TGTGCCAGCTCACCAGAAGCGGAGAGCTACGAGCAGTACTTC
CASSPEAESYEQYF
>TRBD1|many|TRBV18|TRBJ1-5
TGTGCCAGCTCACCAGGGACAGGCGGTCAGCCCCAGCATTTT
CASSPGTGGQPQHF
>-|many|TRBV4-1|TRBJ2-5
TGCGCCAGCAGCCAAGATCTTGCCGGGGTTCCCCAAGAGACCCAGTACTTC
CASSQDLAGVPQETQYF
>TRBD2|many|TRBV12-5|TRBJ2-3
TGTGCTAGTGGTCCAAGACTAGCGGGGGGCAGAGTGGGCACAGATACGCAGTATTTT
CASGPRLAGGRVGTDTQYF
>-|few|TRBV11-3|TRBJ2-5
TGTGCCAGCAGAGATAGCGCTAGAGAGACCCAGTACTTC
CASRDSARETQYF
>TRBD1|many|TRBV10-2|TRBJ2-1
TGCGCCAGCAGTGTCAGGACAGGGAATGAGCAGTTCTTC
CASSVRTGNEQFF
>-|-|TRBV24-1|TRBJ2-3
TGTGCCACCAGTGAACCCAACACAGAAACGCAGTATTTT
CATSEPNTETQYF
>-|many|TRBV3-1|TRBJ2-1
TGTGCCAGCAGCCAAGAGAGGCGACGCGATGAGCAGTTCTTC
CASSQERRRDEQFF
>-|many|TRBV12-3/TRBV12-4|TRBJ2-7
TGTGCCAGCACCTCCGGGACAGCGGGCGTCCAATCCCTGCGGGTCCCCTACGAGCAGTACTTC
CASTSGTAGVQSLRVPYEQYF
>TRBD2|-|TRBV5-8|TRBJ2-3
TGTGCCAGCAGCCCGGGACTAGCGGGACTTACAGATACGCAGTATTTT
CASSPGLAGLTDTQYF
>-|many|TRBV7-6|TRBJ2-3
TGTGCCAGCAGCTTAGCGGGGGGCACAGATACGCAGTATTTT
CASSLAGGTDTQYF
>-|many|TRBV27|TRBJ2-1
TGTGCCAGCAGTTTACGATCTCACAATGAGCAGTTCTTC
CASSLRSHNEQFF
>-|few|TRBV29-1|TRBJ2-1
TGCAGCGTGGAGACTAGCTACAATGAGCAGTTCTTC
CSVETSYNEQFF